Shown below are 20 T cell receptor beta chains from a single sample sequenced in a study of blood T cell repertoires in COVID-19 (dated by TCRdb to 2018 to 2020). Library creation used the immunoSEQ multiplex PCR assay. As stored in TCRdb, this immuneACCESS dataset retains in-frame rearrangements with V and J assigned. A fraction of the clones does not appear; measured against another copy, unresolved V genes explain less than half of the discrepancy, and the remainder lacks a known reason. This sample gives 300,000 or so clones in total; over 75% of them show up just once. About 10% of the sample comes from the top ten. Sequencing was done on a sample of PBMCs or T cells enriched from blood (not recorded which). These receptors all come from a woman younger than 30 who had recovered from COVID-19.

This clone appeared a single time. V and J are TRBV4-1 and TRBJ1-4; D remains ambiguous. Germline-derived CDR1 and CDR2 are MGHRA and YSYEKL. Between the trimmed V and J ends, which lost 4 bases and 3 bases, there was a span of 15 bases. CDR3 size: 16 residues. The CDR3 sequence: CASSREWTGANEKLFF. The CDR3 nucleotides read TGCGCCAGCAGCCGCGAGTGGACGGGAGCTAATGAAAAACTGTTTTTT.

The chain carries TRBV19 and TRBJ1-2; maybe TRBD1 (5 bases). Germline CDR1 and CDR2: LNHDA and SQIVND (reference sequence). V lost 7 bases, J lost 2 bases, and 17 bases lay in between. The CDR3 spans 15 residues. The DNA for the CDR3 is TGTGCCAGTACCCCGTTTTCATCAGGGAACTATGGCTACACCTTC. Encoded protein: CASTPFSSGNYGYTF.

This clone was counted a few times. The chain couples TRBV28 to TRBJ1-5; maybe TRBD1 (6 bases). The CDR3 extends over 13 amino acids. Germline CDR1 MDHEN, CDR2 SYDVKM. Trimming removed 8 bases from V and 3 bases from J, with 11 bases in between. DNA for the CDR3: TGTGCCAGCGAGGACAGCCTCAATCAGCCCCAGCATTTT. This codes for CASEDSLNQPQHF.

The gene calls are TRBV28 and TRBJ2-3; 7 nucleotides align to TRBD2. Per germline, CDR1 MDHEN and CDR2 SYDVKM. After removal of 4 bases from V and 0 bases from J, the junction contained 4 bases not matched to a gene. This CDR3 region has 15 residues. CDR3 nucleotide sequence: TGTGCCAGCAGTTGGGAGGGAATTAGCACAGATACGCAGTATTTT. Amino acids: CASSWEGISTDTQYF.

V and J are TRBV6-5 and TRBJ2-7, with 10 positions matching TRBD2. Germline V gives CDR1 MNHEY, CDR2 SVGAGI. CDR3 length: 15 residues. Trimming at V came to 7 bases and at J to 1 base, leaving 7 bases not matched to a gene. This CDR3 is CASTQGLADSYEQYF. In nucleotides, the CDR3 is TGTGCCAGCACCCAAGGACTAGCGGATTCCTACGAGCAGTACTTC.

The J gene is TRBJ2-2, the V gene TRBV2, with D hard to call. Trimming removed 5 bases from V and 5 bases from J, with 9 bases in between. The germline gives CDR1 SNHLY, CDR2 FYNNEI. CDR3 length: 13 amino acids. In nucleotides, the CDR3 is TGTGCCAGCAGTCCCCGGTGGACCGGGGAGCTGTTTTTT. This encodes CASSPRWTGELFF. Using reference TRBV2 and TRBJ2-2 for the parts outside the CDR3, the full variable domain is EPEVTQTPSHQVTQMGQEVILRCVPISNHLYFYWYRQILGQKVEFLVSFYNNEISEKSEIFDDQFSVERPDGSNFTLKIRSTKLEDSAMYFCASSPRWTGELFFGEGSRLTVL.

This sequence joins TRBV7-9 and TRBJ1-2; 7 nucleotides match TRBD1. In germline, CDR1 is SEHNR, CDR2 FQNEAQ (reference sequence). This CDR3 is 13 amino acids long. V gave up 1 base and J gave up 8 bases; unmatched junction bases: 4. The CDR3 bases are TGTGCCAGCAGCTTAGACAGGGGTGCGGGCTACACCTTC. Translation gives CASSLDRGAGYTF.

This clone was counted between two and nine times. The J gene is TRBJ1-1, the V gene TRBV5-1, with 11 bases lining up with TRBD1. This CDR3 spans 14 amino acids. Germline values: CDR1 SGHRS, CDR2 YFSETQ. V lost 7 bases and J lost 3; bases outside the gene matches: 5. The chain's CDR3 is CASGQGAEYTEAFF. The CDR3, as DNA: TGCGCCAGCGGACAGGGGGCTGAGTACACTGAAGCTTTCTTT.

The J gene is TRBJ2-3, the V gene TRBV7-9; possibly TRBD1 for D (6 bases). The CDR3 has 16 residues. Germline V gene data show CDR1 as SEHNR and CDR2 as FQNEAQ (reference sequence). Trimming took 3 bases from V and 2 from J, leaving 15 bases between them. CDR3 nucleotides: TGTGCCAGCAGCTTTAGTTACCAGGGGAACACAGATACGCAGTATTTT. Amino acid sequence: CASSFSYQGNTDTQYF.

This clone has just one count. The rearrangement joins TRBV3-1 (or the pseudogene TRBV3-2) to TRBJ2-5; tentative D call: TRBD1 (5 bases). The CDR3 sequence is 15 residues long. In germline, CDR1 is LGHDT, CDR2 YNNKEL (reference sequence). The V gene lost 6 bases and the J gene lost 1 base, with 15 bases spanning the gap. The chain's CDR3 is CASSRTGQGQETQYF. For the CDR3, the DNA is TGTGCCAGCAGTAGAACTGGGCAGGGCCAAGAGACCCAGTACTTC.

This clone was counted a single time. The chain joins TRBV7-9 to TRBJ2-3; 7 positions match TRBD1. The CDR3 is made up of 15 amino acids. The V gene's germline CDR1 is SEHNR and CDR2 FQNEAQ (reference sequence). Germline trimming cut 5 bases from V and 2 bases from J; bases unmatched to any gene: 7. CDR3 sequence reads: CASSQDRVFTDTQYF. The DNA of the CDR3 is TGTGCCAGCAGCCAAGACAGGGTGTTCACAGATACGCAGTATTTT.

The chain uses TRBV28 and TRBJ1-2; possibly TRBD1 for D (5 bases). Germline-derived CDR1 and CDR2 are MDHEN and SYDVKM. CDR3 size: 15 residues. V lost 5 bases and J 4 bases, leaving 17 bases between the germline ends. CDR3 nucleotide sequence: TGTGCCAGCAGTACAGGCGGGGGATTCCTCTATGGCTACACCTTC. This translates into CASSTGGGFLYGYTF.

The chain employs TRBV9 and TRBJ2-1; TRBD1 is a possible D gene (8 bases). The CDR3 has 16 residues. Germline CDR1 and CDR2: SGDLS and YYNGEE. V lost 4 bases, J lost 9 bases, and 23 bases lay in between. The CDR3 is CASSPQGGVSVGEQFF. The CDR3, as DNA: TGTGCCAGCAGCCCACAGGGGGGGGTAAGCGTTGGTGAGCAGTTCTTC.

The gene calls are TRBV6-1 and TRBJ1-5; the D is unclear. Trimming pared 3 bases from V and 8 bases from J, leaving 5 bases between. The CDR3 spans 11 residues. CDR1 is MNHNS and CDR2 is SASEGT in the germline V gene. The CDR3 nucleotides read TGTGCCAGCAGTGACGGGGAGCCCCAGCATTTT. Protein: CASSDGEPQHF.

V and J are TRBV12-5 and TRBJ1-1; tentatively, D is TRBD1 (5 bases). V was cut by 7 bases and J by 2 bases, with 14 bases left in between. Germline-derived CDR1 and CDR2 are LGHNT and FRNRAP. There are 14 residues in the CDR3. The CDR3 DNA follows: TGTGCTAGTGTATTGGGAAGGGGCAACACTGAAGCTTTCTTT. Its protein is CASVLGRGNTEAFF.

The rearrangement joins TRBV9 to TRBJ2-1; possibly TRBD2 for D (6 bases). The germline V and J ends were trimmed by 0 bases and 6 bases, with 19 bases remaining between them. This CDR3 is 17 amino acids long. Germline CDR1 and CDR2: SGDLS and YYNGEE. The CDR3 is CASSVDGGASPINEQFF. The CDR3 DNA reads TGTGCCAGCAGCGTAGACGGGGGAGCATCGCCCATCAATGAGCAGTTCTTC.

The chain employs TRBV24-1 and TRBJ2-1, with a possible D match to TRBD1 (7 bases). The CDR3 covers 16 residues. In germline, CDR1 is KGHDR, CDR2 SFDVKD. V lost 0 bases, J lost 6 bases, and 14 bases lay in between. The CDR3 sequence: CATSDLQGGRFNEQFF. Written as DNA, the CDR3 is TGTGCCACCAGTGATTTGCAGGGGGGCCGTTTCAATGAGCAGTTCTTC.

The chain couples TRBV9 to TRBJ1-4; 9 bases are shared with TRBD1. Germline loops: CDR1 SGDLS, CDR2 YYNGEE. V lost 7 bases to trimming and J lost 8 bases; unmatched junction nucleotides: 9. CDR3 length: 14 amino acids. The CDR3 protein is CASGRTGAGEKLFF. CDR3 DNA: TGTGCCAGCGGACGGACAGGGGCCGGCGAAAAACTGTTTTTT.

DNA of the CDR3: TGTGCCTGGAGTACCGGACAGGGGGTTTGGAGAAATCAGCCCCAGCATTTT. Translating gives CAWSTGQGVWRNQPQHF. The rearrangement links TRBV30 to TRBJ1-5; TRBD1 matches 10 bases. This CDR3 contains 17 residues. The junction had 11 bases not matched to a gene; V was cut back by 2 bases and J by 4 bases. CDR1 GTSNPN and CDR2 SVGIG come from the germline V gene (reference sequence).

The gene calls are TRBV3-1 (or the pseudogene TRBV3-2) and TRBJ1-1; D is ambiguous. The V end lost 1 base, the J end lost 1 base, and 7 bases lay between the germline ends. The germline V gene has CDR1 LGHDT and CDR2 YNNKEL (reference sequence). CDR3 length: 14 residues. The CDR3 sequence: CASSQAGSNTEAFF. The CDR3 region has the DNA TGTGCCAGCAGCCAAGCGGGATCGAACACTGAAGCTTTCTTT.